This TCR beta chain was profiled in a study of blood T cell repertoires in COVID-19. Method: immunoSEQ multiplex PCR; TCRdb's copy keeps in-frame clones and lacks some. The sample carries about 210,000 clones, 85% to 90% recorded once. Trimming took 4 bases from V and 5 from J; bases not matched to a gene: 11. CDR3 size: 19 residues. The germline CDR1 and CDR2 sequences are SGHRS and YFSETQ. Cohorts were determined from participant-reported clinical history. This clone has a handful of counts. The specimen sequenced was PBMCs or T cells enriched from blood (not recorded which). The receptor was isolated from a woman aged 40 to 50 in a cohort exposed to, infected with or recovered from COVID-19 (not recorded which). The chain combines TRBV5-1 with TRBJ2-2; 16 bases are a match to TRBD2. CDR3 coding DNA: TGCGCCAGCAGCCCCTCGGGACTAGCGGGAGGGCAGAGAACCGGGGAGCTGTTTTTT. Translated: CASSPSGLAGGQRTGELFF.